This record concerns one T cell receptor (beta chain) sequence. This sample was included in a study of blood T cell repertoires in COVID-19. Background on the study: Some COVID-19 samples were acute and others convalescent; all came from the United States, Italy and Spain. T cells, B-cell-depleted T cells, or PBMCs supplied cDNA or gDNA.

Trimming shortened V by 3 bases and J by 5 bases, and 10 bases separated the two germline ends. Germline CDR1 reads MNHEY; CDR2 reads SMNVEV (reference sequence). The CDR3 extends over 13 amino acids. Per the study methods: Reference gene primer amplification in the assay estimated nucleated cell counts. The assay was immunoSEQ multiplex PCR, and TCRdb's table has in-frame clones only and misses some. The V and J calls and clone size were taken over from that table, and D and trimming were inferred from the DNA. The sample contains 130,000 to 150,000 clones, around 83% of which appear only once. The clonotype comes from a woman in her forties or fifties in a cohort sampled during active or convalescent COVID-19. Material: peripheral blood. J is TRBJ1-2 and V is TRBV27; D unclear. The CDR3 coding sequence is TGTGCCAGCAGTTTTGGTCTCGGGTATGGCTACACCTTC. This encodes CASSFGLGYGYTF.